A selection of T cell receptor beta chains follows, all from one sample in a study of T cells in Graves' hyperthyroidism and ophthalmopathy. Each CDR3 protein gets one entry after TCRdb re-called the multiplex PCR reads with MiXCR. Of 350,000 to 400,000 distinct CDR3 sequences detected, about 18% appear once; the ten largest clones hold 40%. The sample consisted of blood. These receptors originate from a young man with Graves' ophthalmopathy. Both conserved end residues are part of each CDR3. The order of the fields is V gene, CDR3 length, clone size, D gene, J gene, CDR3 DNA, CDR3 protein. The D gene is left open where the match is weak. Size values are once, few and many counts, or a class for expanded clones, and some rows have none.

V: TRBV12-3/TRBV12-4; length: 14; size: -; D: TRBD1; J: TRBJ2-5; DNA: TGTGCCAGCAGGCTCGGGACAGGGGGCACCCAGGGGTACTTC; CDR3: CASRLGTGGTQGYF
V: TRBV5-1; length: 15; size: -; D: -; J: TRBJ2-3; DNA: TGCGCCAGCAGCCAGGACTTTTTATTCACAGATACGCAGTATTTT; CDR3: CASSQDFLFTDTQYF
V: TRBV7-9; length: 15; size: -; D: TRBD2; J: TRBJ2-7; DNA: TGTGCCAGCAGTGAAGCGAGCGGGAGCTCCTACGAGCAGTACTTC; CDR3: CASSEASGSSYEQYF
V: TRBV5-1; length: 15; size: many; D: -; J: TRBJ2-1; DNA: TGCGCCAGCAGCTTACAGGGCCCGGGTGACAATGAGCAGTTCTTC; CDR3: CASSLQGPGDNEQFF
V: TRBV5-1; length: 13; size: many; D: -; J: TRBJ2-7; DNA: TGTGCCAGCAGCTTGGTAGGGTTGGGAGAGCAGTACTTC; CDR3: CASSLVGLGEQYF
V: TRBV7-9; length: 12; size: -; D: -; J: TRBJ1-3; DNA: TGTGCCAGCAGCTTAGACAGAAACACCATATATTTT; CDR3: CASSLDRNTIYF
V: TRBV4-3; length: 17; size: few; D: -; J: TRBJ2-7; DNA: TGCGCCAGCAGCCAAGGAACTCCGAGACAGATCTCCTACGAGCAGTACTTC; CDR3: CASSQGTPRQISYEQYF
V: TRBV7-8; length: 16; size: -; D: -; J: TRBJ1-3; DNA: TGTGCCAGCAGCCCTACGGGCGGGGATCCTGGAAACACCATATATTTT; CDR3: CASSPTGGDPGNTIYF
V: TRBV28; length: 11; size: many; D: -; J: TRBJ1-1; DNA: TGTGCCAGCAGTTTTCAGGAGGGAGCTTTCTTT; CDR3: CASSFQEGAFF
V: TRBV12-3/TRBV12-4; length: 14; size: -; D: -; J: TRBJ1-5; DNA: TGTGCCAGCAGTTCCGACAGTGGCAATCAGCCCCAGCATTTT; CDR3: CASSSDSGNQPQHF
V: TRBV2; length: 15; size: many; D: -; J: TRBJ2-1; DNA: TGTGCCAGCAGGAGGGCAGCTAGCGCCCTTAACCCACAGTTCTTC; CDR3: CASRRAASALNPQFF
V: TRBV6-1; length: 14; size: few; D: TRBD2; J: TRBJ2-2; DNA: TGTGCCAGCAGTCCGCGGGGGGCGACCGGGGAGCTGTTTTTT; CDR3: CASSPRGATGELFF
V: TRBV7-8; length: 14; size: -; D: -; J: TRBJ1-6; DNA: TGTGCCAGCAGCTTAGGACAGAGAAATTCACCCCTCCACTTT; CDR3: CASSLGQRNSPLHF
V: TRBV12-3/TRBV12-4; length: 14; size: many; D: -; J: TRBJ1-5; DNA: TGTGCCAGCAGTTTAAGTGGCGATCATCAGCCCCAGCATTTT; CDR3: CASSLSGDHQPQHF
V: TRBV14; length: 13; size: -; D: -; J: TRBJ2-7; DNA: TGTGCCAGCAGCCAAGACAGGGTTTACGAGCAGTACTTC; CDR3: CASSQDRVYEQYF
V: TRBV30; length: 15; size: -; D: TRBD2; J: TRBJ2-1; DNA: TGTGCCTGGAGTCTAGTAGCGGGAGGGTGGAATGAGCAGTTCTTC; CDR3: CAWSLVAGGWNEQFF
V: TRBV6-2/TRBV6-3; length: 14; size: -; D: -; J: TRBJ2-3; DNA: TGTGCCAGCAGGAGGGGCCCCGCCACAGATACGCAGTATTTT; CDR3: CASRRGPATDTQYF
V: TRBV12-3/TRBV12-4; length: 14; size: -; D: -; J: TRBJ2-1; DNA: TGTGCCAGCAGGGCAACAGGGAGGGACAATGAGCAGTTCTTC; CDR3: CASRATGRDNEQFF
V: TRBV18; length: 14; size: few; D: -; J: TRBJ1-1; DNA: TGTGCCAGCTCACCACAGGAGGGCCTCCCTGAAGCTTTCTTT; CDR3: CASSPQEGLPEAFF
V: TRBV11-2; length: 13; size: many; D: -; J: TRBJ2-1; DNA: TGTGCCAGCAGCTTAGATCCTCGCAATGAGCAGTTCTTC; CDR3: CASSLDPRNEQFF
V: TRBV7-3; length: 15; size: many; D: -; J: TRBJ1-1; DNA: TGTGCCAGCAGCTTACGTTTTGACAGGAACACTGAAGCTTTCTTT; CDR3: CASSLRFDRNTEAFF
V: TRBV6-1; length: 14; size: few; D: -; J: TRBJ1-2; DNA: TGTGCCAGCAGTGAAGACAGGCAGGGGTACGGCTACACCTTC; CDR3: CASSEDRQGYGYTF
V: TRBV7-9; length: 14; size: many; D: -; J: TRBJ1-4; DNA: TGTGCCAGCAGCTCTTGGGACCGTCCAAAGAAACTGTTTTTT; CDR3: CASSSWDRPKKLFF
V: TRBV15; length: 16; size: few; D: -; J: TRBJ1-4; DNA: TGTGCCACCAGCAGAGCGGTGGGGGTCACTAATGAAAAACTGTTTTTT; CDR3: CATSRAVGVTNEKLFF
V: TRBV7-3; length: 15; size: few; D: TRBD1; J: TRBJ2-2; DNA: TGTGCCAGCAGCACACAGGGGCCGAACACCGGGGAGCTGTTTTTT; CDR3: CASSTQGPNTGELFF
V: TRBV5-1; length: 16; size: many; D: TRBD1; J: TRBJ2-7; DNA: TGCGCCAGCAGCCGGGACAGGGCCAAAAGCTCCTACGAGCAGTACTTC; CDR3: CASSRDRAKSSYEQYF
V: TRBV28; length: 13; size: -; D: -; J: TRBJ2-7; DNA: TGTGCCAGCAGTTCCACCCCTTACTACGAGCAGTACTTC; CDR3: CASSSTPYYEQYF
V: TRBV12-3/TRBV12-4; length: 18; size: -; D: TRBD2; J: TRBJ2-3; DNA: TGTGCCAGCAGCTCTAGCGGGAGGGCCAGGGAGGGGACAGATACGCAGTATTTT; CDR3: CASSSSGRAREGTDTQYF
V: TRBV2; length: 11; size: many; D: -; J: TRBJ1-2; DNA: TGTGCCTCGACAGCGAGCTATGGCTACACCTTC; CDR3: CASTASYGYTF
V: TRBV27; length: 17; size: -; D: TRBD2; J: TRBJ2-5; DNA: TGTGCCAGCAGTTGGGAGGCTAGCGGGGGGGCCGAGGAGACCCAGTACTTC; CDR3: CASSWEASGGAEETQYF
V: TRBV7-3; length: 15; size: -; D: -; J: TRBJ1-3; DNA: TGTGCCAGCAGCTTAACAGGCCCCTCTGGAAACACCATATATTTT; CDR3: CASSLTGPSGNTIYF
V: TRBV2; length: 13; size: many; D: -; J: TRBJ1-5; DNA: TGTGCCAGCAGTGAAGGGTTCAGGCAGCCCCAGCATTTT; CDR3: CASSEGFRQPQHF
V: TRBV10-3; length: 16; size: -; D: -; J: TRBJ2-7; DNA: TGTGCCATCAGTGAGCCTCTTTTCGGAAATACCTACGAGCAGTACTTC; CDR3: CAISEPLFGNTYEQYF
V: TRBV14; length: 16; size: -; D: -; J: TRBJ2-2; DNA: TGTGCCAGCAGCCAAGTGCCGGGGGGCCTCACCGGGGAGCTGTTTTTT; CDR3: CASSQVPGGLTGELFF
V: TRBV5-1; length: 15; size: -; D: TRBD1; J: TRBJ1-3; DNA: TGCGCCAGCAGCCTGGGACAGGGTGTTTTAGACACCATATATTTT; CDR3: CASSLGQGVLDTIYF
V: TRBV28; length: 17; size: many; D: -; J: TRBJ2-7; DNA: TGTGCCAGCAGTTTAAGTCGGGGGGCCGCGGGTAACTACGAGCAGTACTTC; CDR3: CASSLSRGAAGNYEQYF
V: TRBV7-9; length: 17; size: few; D: -; J: TRBJ1-5; DNA: TGTGCCAGCAGCTTAGGAAAGGCAGGGGTCCCCAATCAGCCCCAGCATTTT; CDR3: CASSLGKAGVPNQPQHF
V: TRBV20-1; length: 15; size: -; D: -; J: TRBJ1-6; DNA: TGCAGTGCTAGAGATCCAGGGTCGGATAATTCACCCCTCCACTTT; CDR3: CSARDPGSDNSPLHF
V: TRBV5-1; length: 14; size: many; D: -; J: TRBJ1-6; DNA: TGCGCCAGCAGCTTAGACAAAGGGGATTCACCCCTCCACTTT; CDR3: CASSLDKGDSPLHF
V: TRBV5-1; length: 15; size: few; D: TRBD2; J: TRBJ2-5; DNA: TGCGCCAGCAGGCGTGGCGGGGGGGGCCAAGAGACCCAGTACTTC; CDR3: CASRRGGGGQETQYF
V: TRBV11-2; length: 12; size: many; D: -; J: TRBJ1-2; DNA: TGTGCCAGCAGCCTCCATCAAGATGGCTACACCTTC; CDR3: CASSLHQDGYTF
V: TRBV2; length: 15; size: many; D: TRBD1; J: TRBJ1-5; DNA: TGTGCCAGCACTTCAGGGGGCGCCCACAATCAGCCCCAGCATTTT; CDR3: CASTSGGAHNQPQHF
V: TRBV7-9; length: 13; size: many; D: -; J: TRBJ2-1; DNA: TGTGCCAGCAGCTTATTGGAGGGCCATGAGCAGTTCTTC; CDR3: CASSLLEGHEQFF
V: TRBV20-1; length: 14; size: many; D: -; J: TRBJ2-4; DNA: TGCAGTGCTAGTACGGGGGAGGTCAAAAACATTCAGTACTTC; CDR3: CSASTGEVKNIQYF